This record covers a single T cell receptor (beta chain). The antigen this receptor binds is unknown. No quality values exist for individual bases; no much larger clone is one base distant. The intended sense of this specimen's treatment or condition label: oral pan-JAK inhibitor, 5-10 mg twice daily. From alopecia areata patients, peripheral blood was collected along with lesional scalp punch biopsies. After PBMCs were isolated by density centrifugation and stained for CD3, CD4 and CD8, a FACSAria was used to sort CD4+ and CD8+ T cells. This specimen belongs to a study of CD8+ T cells in alopecia areata (dated 2018 in TCRdb). Regarding the research as a whole: The treated patients took part in an open-label pilot trial in which moderate-to-severe alopecia areata was treated with oral tofacitinib at 5 to 10 mg twice daily. Tofacitinib was given for 6 to 18 months, followed by 6 months of follow-up off drug to assess delayed response and recurrence. The SALT score, which quantifies the percentage of affected scalp surface area, was used to measure disease severity in treated patients. The study used high-throughput TCRbeta sequencing to examine T cell clonal expansion in alopecia areata, in both the C3H/HeJ mouse model and human patients. On the human side, TCRbeta sequencing was run on scalp tissue and on sorted CD4+ and CD8+ peripheral blood T cells from healthy controls and from alopecia areata patients with either patchy or totalis/universalis disease. Tofacitinib-treated patients had biopsies at baseline and at 4 and 24 weeks of treatment, with a later scalp biopsy in several patients. Scalp clonality was compared among normal scalp (n=4), patchy alopecia areata scalp (n=8), and alopecia totalis/universalis scalp (n=8). RNA was obtained with the PAXgene miRNA kit for fixed scalp, the miRNeasy kit for PBMCs, and the RNeasy kit for mouse skin. TCRbeta CDR3 regions were amplified by immunoSEQ multiplex PCR using 35 Vbeta forward and 13 Jbeta reverse primers. Points the paper makes about the study in general: Higher clonality and more expanded CD8+ clones were observed in lesional scalp than in normal scalp, particularly in alopecia totalis/universalis, a finding suggestive of antigenic drive. Shared TCR sequences between patients were less evident than in mice, which may be partly attributable to HLA diversity in the patient population. The treated cohort was small, with a single nonresponder, so links between baseline CD8+ expansion and response need larger studies. During tofacitinib treatment, many expanded lesional clones remained in scalp and blood, and this persistence may partly explain relapse after treatment is stopped. Unlike mouse skin, which is dominated by gammadelta T cells, normal human skin has resident alphabeta T cells that are also sequenced, and this complicates analysis of the scalp TCR repertoire. Tofacitinib significantly lowered scalp clonality and the number of expanded CD8+ clones among the top 100 scalp clones.

The CDR1 and CDR2 encoded by the germline V gene are SGHVS and FQNEAQ. Trimming at the junction amounts to 3 bases on V and 6 bases on J, and the germline ends lie 2 bases apart. The CDR3, cysteine through phenylalanine, is 11 amino acids long. Only the CDR3 part of the read is kept: 33 bases, read in frame from the first base. Library preparation was by the immunoSEQ multiplex PCR assay. RNA was extracted from all samples and reverse transcribed into cDNA as template for TCR sequencing. SuperScript III was used to make first-strand cDNA, primed with a 2:1 mix of oligo-dT and random hexamers. A synthetic immune receptor repertoire was used to measure amplification bias, and any remaining bias was corrected computationally. The authors' pipeline ran thus. Raw reads were preprocessed to remove errors, and CDR3 was defined by IMGT conventions from the conserved cysteine to phenylalanine. To get clonality, Shannon entropy was normalized by log2 of the number of productive unique TCRs and the result was subtracted from 1. Whether scalp clones were CD4 or CD8 was inferred by matching scalp TCRbeta sequences against CD4 and CD8 repertoires sorted from blood. TCRdb's version of the immuneACCESS table is confined to in-frame rearrangements and falls short of the full clone set. An unresolved V gene accounts for under half of the shortfall where checked; the remainder is of unknown origin. V, J and clone size reflect that table, while D and trimming were determined from the DNA. Recorded for this sample are more than 200,000 clones; over 60% of them occurred a single time. Approximately 1.2% of the sample goes to the ten largest clones.

The source is a human donor with alopecia areata. The source material was CD4+ T cells sorted from blood, sampled at week 44, from a patient treated with tofacitinib. The chain employs TRBV7-8 and TRBJ2-2; no D segment can be confidently identified. The bases read TGTGCCAGCAGCTTGGCCGGGGAGCTGTTTTTT. Translated, this is CASSLAGELFF. The CDR3, completed at both ends by the reference TRBV7-8 and TRBJ2-2 genes, gives the full variable domain GAGVSQSPRYKVAKRGQDVALRCDPISGHVSLFWYQQALGQGPEFLTYFQNEAQLDKSGLPSDRFFAERPEGSVSTLKIQRTQQEDSAVYLCASSLAGELFFGEGSRLTVL.